What follows describes a single T cell receptor (beta chain). The antigen is not known. Each sample yielded at least 6 million isolated PBMCs. Then a second PCR, running roughly 7 to 11 cycles, was carried out with a sample-barcoded 5' primer and a J-beta primer mix. One entry per CDR3 protein results from TCRdb running MiXCR on the 5' RACE reads. This repertoire shows about 1.8 million distinct CDR3 sequences, roughly 52% found once; its top ten account for more than 2%. The V end was cut by 6 bases, the J end by 1 base, with 14 bases between. The CDR3 runs to 15 residues. The data are from a study of blood T cells in healthy people across ages. For the study at large: Template switching picked up about one barcoded beta molecule for each two T cells.

General observations from the study: Both higher diversity and more naive CD4+ cells marked long-lived donors when set against aged donors. Naive and antigen-experienced cells were not separated, limiting conclusive comparison.

Sequencing input: blood. The receptor was derived from a middle-aged woman in good health. J is TRBJ2-3 and V is TRBV12-3 or TRBV12-4; either TRBD1 or TRBD2 may supply D (5 bases each). This CDR3 is CASSLGRAGTDTQYF. DNA for the CDR3: TGTGCCAGCAGCCTGGGACGAGCGGGCACAGATACGCAGTATTTT.